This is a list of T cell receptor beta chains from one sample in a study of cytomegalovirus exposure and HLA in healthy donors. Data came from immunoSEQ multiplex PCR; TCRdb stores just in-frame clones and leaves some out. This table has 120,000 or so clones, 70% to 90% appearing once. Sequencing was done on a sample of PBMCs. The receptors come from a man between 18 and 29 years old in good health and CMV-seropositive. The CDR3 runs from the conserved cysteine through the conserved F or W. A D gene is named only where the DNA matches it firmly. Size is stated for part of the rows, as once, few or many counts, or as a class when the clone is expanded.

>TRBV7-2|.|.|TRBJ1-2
TGTGCCAGCAGCCCAAGACAGAACTATGGCTACACCTTC
CASSPRQNYGYTF
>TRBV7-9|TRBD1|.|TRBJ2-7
TGTGCCAGCAGCAAAGGGACAGGGGACTCCTACGAGCAGTACTTC
CASSKGTGDSYEQYF
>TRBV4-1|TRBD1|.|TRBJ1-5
TGCGCCAGCAGCCAAGAGCCGGACAGGTGGAATAGCAATCAGCCCCAGCATTTT
CASSQEPDRWNSNQPQHF
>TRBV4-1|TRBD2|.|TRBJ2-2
TGCGCCAGCAGCCCCCCGGGGACTAGCGGATTCACCGGGGAGCTGTTTTTT
CASSPPGTSGFTGELFF
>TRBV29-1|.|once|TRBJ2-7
TGCAGCGTTGAAAACCCCCGGGAGAAGGATACCTACTACGAGCAGTACTTC
CSVENPREKDTYYEQYF
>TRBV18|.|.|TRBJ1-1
TGTGCCAGCTCACCTCGGCAGGGAGGAGGGTACACTGAAGCTTTCTTT
CASSPRQGGGYTEAFF
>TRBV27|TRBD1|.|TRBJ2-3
TGTGCCAGCAGTTTACTAGGACAGGGGGCCTCAGATACGCAGTATTTT
CASSLLGQGASDTQYF
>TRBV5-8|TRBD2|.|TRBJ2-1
TGTGCCAGCAGCTCTCTAGCGGGGAGCTCCTACAATGAGCAGTTCTTC
CASSSLAGSSYNEQFF
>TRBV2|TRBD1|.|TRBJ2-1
TGTGCCAAGCAGGGGACAGGGGCACGCAATGAGCAGTTCTTC
CAKQGTGARNEQFF
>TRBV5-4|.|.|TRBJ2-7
TGTGCCAGCCGTCGGGAAGCAACCCTCTCCTACGAGCAGTACTTC
CASRREATLSYEQYF
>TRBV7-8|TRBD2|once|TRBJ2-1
TGTGCCAGCAGCCCGAGAAAGCGGGGGTACAATGAGCAGTTCTTC
CASSPRKRGYNEQFF
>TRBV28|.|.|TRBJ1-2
TGTGCCAGCAGTTTTTTTCCCGGGGAGAACTATGGCTACACCTTC
CASSFFPGENYGYTF
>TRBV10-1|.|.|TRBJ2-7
TGCGCCAGCAGTGAAGCAGGGATCTCCTACGAGCAGTACTTC
CASSEAGISYEQYF
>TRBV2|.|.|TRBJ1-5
TGTGCCAGCAGTAGTTACAGGAGCAATCAGCCCCAGCATTTT
CASSSYRSNQPQHF
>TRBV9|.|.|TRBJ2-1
TGTGCCAGCAGCACCCGACAGGTTAATGAGCAGTTCTTC
CASSTRQVNEQFF
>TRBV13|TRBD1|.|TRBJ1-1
TGTGCCAGCAGCCTTAACAGGGGGCTGGCTGAAGCTTTCTTT
CASSLNRGLAEAFF
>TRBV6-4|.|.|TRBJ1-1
TGTGCCAGCAGCGAAGGTAGGGGAACTGAAGCTTTCTTT
CASSEGRGTEAFF
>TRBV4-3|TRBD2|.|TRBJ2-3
TGCGCCAGCAGCCAATTAGCGGGGGAGACAATCGGCACAGATACGCAGTATTTT
CASSQLAGETIGTDTQYF
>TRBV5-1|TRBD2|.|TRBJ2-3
TGCGCCAGCAGCGCCGGACTAGCGGGGGGGCCAGATACGCAGTATTTT
CASSAGLAGGPDTQYF
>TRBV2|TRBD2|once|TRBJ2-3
TGTGCCAGCAGGACCGGACTAGTGTCGACAGATACGCAGTATTTT
CASRTGLVSTDTQYF
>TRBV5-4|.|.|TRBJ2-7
TGTGCCAGCAGCTTGGGGGTAGGGGAATCCTACGAGCAGTACTTC
CASSLGVGESYEQYF
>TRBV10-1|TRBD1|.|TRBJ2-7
TGCGCCAGCAGTGGCGGGACAGGTTCTTCAAAGCAGTACTTC
CASSGGTGSSKQYF
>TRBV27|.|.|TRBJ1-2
TGTGCCAGCAGCCGTAACAGGGAAGGTGGCTACACCTTC
CASSRNREGGYTF
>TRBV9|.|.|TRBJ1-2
TGTGCCAGCAGCGTAGACAGGGAGCCTGGCTACACCTTC
CASSVDREPGYTF
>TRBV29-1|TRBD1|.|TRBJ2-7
TGCAGCGTCCAAAAGGGGACAGGTAACGCCGAGCAGTACTTC
CSVQKGTGNAEQYF
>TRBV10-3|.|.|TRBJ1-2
TGTGCCATCTCCAGTGTTGACGGCTGGGCCTATGGCTACACCTTC
CAISSVDGWAYGYTF
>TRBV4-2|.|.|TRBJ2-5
TGTGCCAGCAAGGCGGGGCAAGAGACCCAGTACTTC
CASKAGQETQYF
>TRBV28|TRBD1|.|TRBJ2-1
TGTGCCAGCAGTCGGACAGGGGGGTACAGTGAGCAGTTCTTC
CASSRTGGYSEQFF
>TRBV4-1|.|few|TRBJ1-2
TGCGCCAGCAGCCAAGGCCCCGGGACAACGAATGGCTACACCTTC
CASSQGPGTTNGYTF
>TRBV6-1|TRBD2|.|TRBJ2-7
TGTGCCAGCAGCCGCGGACTAGCGGGAACCTACGAGCAGTACTTC
CASSRGLAGTYEQYF
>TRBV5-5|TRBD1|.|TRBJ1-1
TGTGCCAGCAGCTTACCCGGGACAGCGAACACTGAAGCTTTCTTT
CASSLPGTANTEAFF
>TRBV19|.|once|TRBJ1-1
TGTGCCAGTAGTATCCCGGGACACCGCATGAACACTGAAGCTTTCTTT
CASSIPGHRMNTEAFF
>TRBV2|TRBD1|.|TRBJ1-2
TGTGCCAGCAGTGATATCGGACAGGGTGGGTTCGGCTATGGCTACACCTTC
CASSDIGQGGFGYGYTF
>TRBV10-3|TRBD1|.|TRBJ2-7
TGTGCCACCGGACAGGGATACGAGCAGTACTTC
CATGQGYEQYF
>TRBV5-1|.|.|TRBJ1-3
TGCGCCAGCAGCTTGGATCCTTACTCTGGAAACACCATATATTTT
CASSLDPYSGNTIYF
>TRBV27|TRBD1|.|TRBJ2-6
TGTGCCAGCAGTCCCCGGGACAGGGGGTCTTCTGGGGCCAACGTCCTGACTTTC
CASSPRDRGSSGANVLTF
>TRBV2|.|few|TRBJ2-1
TGTGCCAGCAGTCAGGACGGGGATACCTACAATGAGCAGTTCTTC
CASSQDGDTYNEQFF
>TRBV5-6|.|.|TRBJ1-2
TGTGCCAGCAGCTTTGTCCCTACAGAAAACTATGGCTACACCTTC
CASSFVPTENYGYTF
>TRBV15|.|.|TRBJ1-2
TGTGCCACCAGCAGAGATAGGGTGCGCAGGGGTCATGGCTACACCTTC
CATSRDRVRRGHGYTF
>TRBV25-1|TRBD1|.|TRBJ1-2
TGTGCCAGCCGTGACAGGGGGGAATATGGCTACACCTTC
CASRDRGEYGYTF
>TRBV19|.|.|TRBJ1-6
TGTGCCAGTAGTTGGGCGGGGGGTAGCTCACCCCTCCACTTT
CASSWAGGSSPLHF
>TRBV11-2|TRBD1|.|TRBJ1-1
TGTGCCAGCAGCTTACAACAGGGGAGCACTGAAGCTTTCTTT
CASSLQQGSTEAFF
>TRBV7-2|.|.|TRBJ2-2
TGTGCCAGCAGCTTATTTGGAGGGCTGAACACCGGGGAGCTGTTTTTT
CASSLFGGLNTGELFF
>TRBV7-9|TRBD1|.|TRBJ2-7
TGTGCCAGCAGGGATACAGGGGGTGCCTACGAGCAGTACTTC
CASRDTGGAYEQYF
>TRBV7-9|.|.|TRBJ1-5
TGTGCCAGCAGCTTAGGTTCCGGGGACAATCAGCCCCAGCATTTT
CASSLGSGDNQPQHF
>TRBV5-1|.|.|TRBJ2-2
TGCGCCAGCAGCTTGGCGGGGTTAAACTACAACACCGGGGAGCTGTTTTTT
CASSLAGLNYNTGELFF
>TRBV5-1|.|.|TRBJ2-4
TGCGCCAGCAGCCCGGGGTCCAAAAACATTCAGTACTTC
CASSPGSKNIQYF
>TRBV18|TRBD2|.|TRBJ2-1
TGTGCCAGCTCACCACCGGATCGGGGGGTTTCCTACAATGAGCAGTTCTTC
CASSPPDRGVSYNEQFF
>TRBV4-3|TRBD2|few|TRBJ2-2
TGCGCCAGCAGCCAGGGTGCTAGCGGGGGCCTCGGGGAGCTGTTTTTT
CASSQGASGGLGELFF
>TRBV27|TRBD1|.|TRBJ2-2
TGTGCCAGCAGGGGGACAGGGGCCACCGGGGAGCTGTTTTTT
CASRGTGATGELFF
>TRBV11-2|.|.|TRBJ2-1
TGTGCCAGCAGCTTACAATCCATCAATGAGCAGTTCTTC
CASSLQSINEQFF
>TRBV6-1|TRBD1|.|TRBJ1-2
TGTGCCATCTCGATCGGACAGGGCGCTAACTATGGCTACACCTTC
CAISIGQGANYGYTF
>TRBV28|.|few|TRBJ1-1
TGTGCCAGCAGGAACTTACAGGGGAACACTGAAGCTTTCTTT
CASRNLQGNTEAFF
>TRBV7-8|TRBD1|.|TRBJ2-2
TGTGCCAGCAGCCTCCCCCCGGGGACAGGAGAGCCCGGGGAGCTGTTTTTT
CASSLPPGTGEPGELFF
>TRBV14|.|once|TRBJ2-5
TGTGCCAGCAGCCCGCAACGGGGAAGAGAGACCCAGTACTTC
CASSPQRGRETQYF
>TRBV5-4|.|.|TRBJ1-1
TGTGCCAGCAGCCCCACAGGGAACACTGAAGCTTTCTTT
CASSPTGNTEAFF
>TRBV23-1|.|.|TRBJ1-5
TGCGCCAGCAGTTACAGGTCGATGGCGAAGCCCCAGCATTTT
CASSYRSMAKPQHF
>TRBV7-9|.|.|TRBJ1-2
TGTGCCAGCAGCACCGGGACTCCTAACTATGGCTACACCTTC
CASSTGTPNYGYTF
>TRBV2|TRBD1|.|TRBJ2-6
TGTGCCAGCAGTAGTGGAGACAGGGGGCATTTAGGGGCCAACGTCCTGACTTTC
CASSSGDRGHLGANVLTF
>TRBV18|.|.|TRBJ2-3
TGTGCCAGCTCACCATCTGGGGCAGGAGATACGCAGTATTTT
CASSPSGAGDTQYF